A selection of T cell receptor beta chains follows, all from one sample in a study of cytomegalovirus exposure and HLA in healthy donors. The protocol was immunoSEQ multiplex PCR, while the TCRdb copy is restricted to in-frame clones and leaves out a portion. The sample lists approximately 160,000 clones; 77% were seen once. The specimen sequenced was PBMCs. These receptors were obtained from a woman in her thirties in good health and CMV-seronegative. Both conserved end residues are part of each CDR3. The D gene is left open where the match is weak. The size field is filled for only some rows; it gives once, few, many or a size class.

J: TRBJ1-1
D: NA
size: NA
V: TRBV18
DNA: TGTGCCAGCTCACCAACTCCAGGGGCAGGGGAGGGAGCTTTCTTT
CDR3: CASSPTPGAGEGAFF

J: TRBJ1-2
D: TRBD1
size: NA
V: TRBV4-2
DNA: TGTGCCAGCAGCCAAGAAGGACAGGCACTCTATGGCTACACCTTC
CDR3: CASSQEGQALYGYTF

J: TRBJ1-1
D: NA
size: NA
V: TRBV2
DNA: TGTGCCAGCAGTCAGGGGCTGGACACTGAAGCTTTCTTT
CDR3: CASSQGLDTEAFF

J: TRBJ2-1
D: TRBD2
size: once
V: TRBV2
DNA: TGTGCCAGCAGACCGGGTAGCGGGGTCTACAATGAGCAGTTCTTC
CDR3: CASRPGSGVYNEQFF

J: TRBJ1-5
D: TRBD1
size: NA
V: TRBV11-2
DNA: TGTGCCAGCAGCTCCCAGGGGGGCAATCAGCCCCAGCATTTT
CDR3: CASSSQGGNQPQHF

J: TRBJ2-7
D: TRBD2
size: NA
V: TRBV10-3
DNA: TGTGCCATCAGTGCAGCGGGAGGGCCTTCGGAGTACTTC
CDR3: CAISAAGGPSEYF

J: TRBJ2-7
D: TRBD1
size: NA
V: TRBV6-6
DNA: TGTGCCAGCAGTTGGGACAGTTCCTACGAGCAGTACTTC
CDR3: CASSWDSSYEQYF

J: TRBJ2-7
D: TRBD2
size: once
V: TRBV4-2
DNA: TGTGCCAGCAGCCAAGGTCGGGGGGACCGTTTCTACGAGCAGTACTTC
CDR3: CASSQGRGDRFYEQYF

J: TRBJ2-3
D: NA
size: NA
V: TRBV29-1
DNA: TGCAGCGTTCGGCACCCAACCGGGACACAAAGACCAGATACGCAGTATTTT
CDR3: CSVRHPTGTQRPDTQYF

J: TRBJ2-1
D: NA
size: few
V: TRBV9
DNA: TGTGCCAGCAGCGTAGCGCCAGGGTGGAATGAGCAGTTCTTC
CDR3: CASSVAPGWNEQFF

J: TRBJ1-1
D: NA
size: NA
V: TRBV5-1
DNA: TGCGCCAGCAGCGGACCCACAGGGAACACTGAAGCTTTCTTT
CDR3: CASSGPTGNTEAFF

J: TRBJ2-2
D: TRBD1
size: NA
V: TRBV10-3
DNA: TGTGCCATCAAGGACAGGACCGGGGAGCTGTTTTTT
CDR3: CAIKDRTGELFF

J: TRBJ1-1
D: NA
size: NA
V: TRBV4-3
DNA: TGCGCCAGCAGCCAAGACTGGGACACGGAAAACACTGAAGCTTTCTTT
CDR3: CASSQDWDTENTEAFF

J: TRBJ1-4
D: NA
size: NA
V: TRBV10-1
DNA: TGCGCCAGCAGTGAGTCAAGGGGAAGTGAAAAACTGTTTTTT
CDR3: CASSESRGSEKLFF

J: TRBJ1-2
D: NA
size: NA
V: TRBV4-3
DNA: TGCGCCAGCAGCCAAGCGACAGGAAGATATGGCTACCCCTTC
CDR3: CASSQATGRYGYPF

J: TRBJ1-2
D: NA
size: NA
V: TRBV30
DNA: TGTGCCTGGAGTGTACGGGGGGGCGCCCGGTCGGGCTACACCTTC
CDR3: CAWSVRGGARSGYTF

J: TRBJ1-1
D: NA
size: few
V: TRBV29-1
DNA: TGCAGCGTTTCCGGGGTCATGAACACTGAAGCTTTCTTT
CDR3: CSVSGVMNTEAFF

J: TRBJ2-3
D: TRBD2
size: NA
V: TRBV4-1
DNA: TGCGCCAGCAGCCAAGGCACTAGCGGGGGATATACGCAGTATTTT
CDR3: CASSQGTSGGYTQYF

J: TRBJ2-1
D: NA
size: NA
V: TRBV29-1
DNA: TGCAGCGTTGAAGAGTGGAGCGGGCCCCCCTCCTACAATGAGCAGTTCTTC
CDR3: CSVEEWSGPPSYNEQFF

J: TRBJ2-7
D: NA
size: NA
V: TRBV13
DNA: TGTGCCAGCAGTACAGGGTCGTCCTACGAGCAGTACTTC
CDR3: CASSTGSSYEQYF

J: TRBJ2-7
D: NA
size: NA
V: TRBV9
DNA: TGTGCCAGCAGCGTTGGGAGCGGTTTGGGATCCTACGAGCAGTACTTC
CDR3: CASSVGSGLGSYEQYF

J: TRBJ2-2
D: NA
size: NA
V: TRBV7-9
DNA: TGTGCCAGCAGCTCCCTTATCGGGGAGCTGTTTTTT
CDR3: CASSSLIGELFF

J: TRBJ2-1
D: NA
size: once
V: TRBV2
DNA: TGTGCCAGCAGGTACGGGGTGCCCCAGCAGTTCTTC
CDR3: CASRYGVPQQFF

J: TRBJ2-5
D: NA
size: NA
V: TRBV2
DNA: TGTGCCAGCAGTGAAAGAGGGGGTTCTCCGGAGCAGTACTTC
CDR3: CASSERGGSPEQYF

J: TRBJ2-5
D: NA
size: NA
V: TRBV18
DNA: TGTGCCAGCTCACCGGCAGGTCAAGAGACCCAGTACTTC
CDR3: CASSPAGQETQYF

J: TRBJ2-5
D: NA
size: NA
V: TRBV5-1
DNA: TGCGCCAGCAGCTTTACAGTCCAAGAGACCCAGTACTTC
CDR3: CASSFTVQETQYF

J: TRBJ2-7
D: NA
size: NA
V: TRBV14
DNA: TGTGCCAGCAGCCAAGATCGGCAGGACTACGAGCAGTACTTC
CDR3: CASSQDRQDYEQYF

J: TRBJ2-7
D: TRBD2
size: NA
V: TRBV11-2
DNA: TGTGCCAGCAGCTCTTGGACTAGTCGCCTATCCTACGAGCAGTACTTC
CDR3: CASSSWTSRLSYEQYF

J: TRBJ2-7
D: TRBD2
size: NA
V: TRBV9
DNA: TGTGCCAGCAGCGTTGGGACTAGCGGGGCCCAATACGAGCAGTACTTC
CDR3: CASSVGTSGAQYEQYF

J: TRBJ2-1
D: NA
size: once
V: TRBV25-1
DNA: TGTGCCAGCAGTCCTCGACGGGAGAGCGCCTACAATGAGCAGTTCTTC
CDR3: CASSPRRESAYNEQFF

J: TRBJ2-1
D: NA
size: NA
V: TRBV27
DNA: TGTGCCAGCAGTTTACAGGGGTTAAGCTCCTACAATGAGCAGTTCTTC
CDR3: CASSLQGLSSYNEQFF

J: TRBJ2-3
D: NA
size: NA
V: TRBV6-1
DNA: TGTGCCAGCAGTGAACCTAGCGGCACAGATACGCAGTATTTT
CDR3: CASSEPSGTDTQYF

J: TRBJ2-7
D: TRBD1
size: NA
V: TRBV4-3
DNA: TGCGCCAGCAGCCATACGGGACAGGGGGCAATGCAGTACTTC
CDR3: CASSHTGQGAMQYF

J: TRBJ2-1
D: TRBD2
size: NA
V: TRBV18
DNA: TGTGCCAGCTCACCACCGATAGCGGGGGCCTACAGTGAGCAGTTCTTC
CDR3: CASSPPIAGAYSEQFF

J: TRBJ1-3
D: TRBD1
size: NA
V: TRBV5-4
DNA: TGTGCCAGCAGCTTGGATTACAGGGGGACTGACACCATATATTTT
CDR3: CASSLDYRGTDTIYF

J: TRBJ2-5
D: NA
size: few
V: TRBV27
DNA: TGTGCCAGCAGCTTACTAAGAGGAGACCAAGAGACCCAGTACTTC
CDR3: CASSLLRGDQETQYF

J: TRBJ1-1
D: NA
size: once
V: TRBV7-9
DNA: TGTTCCAGCAGCTTGGACAGCGTTGAAGCTTTCTTT
CDR3: CSSSLDSVEAFF

J: TRBJ2-3
D: TRBD2
size: NA
V: TRBV4-1
DNA: TGCGCCAGCAGCCGCCTGTCCGGGACTACCAGCACAGATACGCAGTATTTT
CDR3: CASSRLSGTTSTDTQYF

J: TRBJ1-5
D: NA
size: NA
V: TRBV27
DNA: TGTGCCAGCACCTCGGGTCCCAATCAGCCCCAGCATTTT
CDR3: CASTSGPNQPQHF

J: TRBJ2-7
D: NA
size: NA
V: TRBV18
DNA: TGTGCCAGCTCACCACCAATCGGACACCTGGGGGAGCAGTACTTC
CDR3: CASSPPIGHLGEQYF

J: TRBJ1-2
D: TRBD1
size: few
V: TRBV6-1
DNA: TGTGCCAGCAGTGAAGAAACAGGGGTGGACTATGGCTACACCTTC
CDR3: CASSEETGVDYGYTF

J: TRBJ2-7
D: TRBD1
size: NA
V: TRBV19
DNA: TGTGCCAGTAGTATCCCGGGACAGGTGAACTACGAGCAGTACTTC
CDR3: CASSIPGQVNYEQYF

J: TRBJ1-2
D: TRBD1
size: NA
V: TRBV7-8
DNA: TGTGCCAGCAGCGATTTTGACAGGGAGCGCCGTGGCTACACCTTC
CDR3: CASSDFDRERRGYTF

J: TRBJ2-5
D: TRBD2
size: NA
V: TRBV7-3
DNA: TGTGCCAGCAGACCAGCGGGGAGCCAAGAGACCCAGTACTTC
CDR3: CASRPAGSQETQYF

J: TRBJ2-7
D: TRBD2
size: once
V: TRBV7-9
DNA: TGTGCCAGCAGCTCTTACCAGCGGGAGGGCCGCTACGAGCAGTACTTC
CDR3: CASSSYQREGRYEQYF

J: TRBJ2-7
D: TRBD1
size: NA
V: TRBV15
DNA: TGTGCCACCAGCATCAACCCTACAGGGGAGTACGAGCAGTACTTC
CDR3: CATSINPTGEYEQYF

J: TRBJ1-1
D: NA
size: NA
V: TRBV10-3
DNA: TGTGCCATCAGATCCCTCCCGGGAATGAACACTGAAGCTTTCTTT
CDR3: CAIRSLPGMNTEAFF

J: TRBJ2-7
D: NA
size: NA
V: TRBV14
DNA: TGTGCCAGCAGCCAACACTACGAGCAGTACTTC
CDR3: CASSQHYEQYF

J: TRBJ1-4
D: NA
size: NA
V: TRBV19
DNA: TGTGCCAGTAGTTTCTCCTCCGCAACTAATGAAAAACTGTTTTTT
CDR3: CASSFSSATNEKLFF

J: TRBJ1-1
D: NA
size: NA
V: TRBV10-2
DNA: TGCGCCAGCAGTGAGTTATCAGGGTGGGCTTTCTTT
CDR3: CASSELSGWAFF

J: TRBJ2-5
D: TRBD2
size: NA
V: TRBV25-1
DNA: TGTGCCAGCAGTGAAGTGGGGGGGGGAGAGACCCAGTACTTC
CDR3: CASSEVGGGETQYF

J: TRBJ2-7
D: NA
size: NA
V: TRBV7-2
DNA: TGTGCCAGCAGCTTGAGCGCCGCCTACGAGCAGTACTTC
CDR3: CASSLSAAYEQYF

J: TRBJ1-1
D: TRBD1
size: NA
V: TRBV7-9
DNA: TGTTCCAGCAGTCCCCCCGGGACAGCTTACACTGAAGCTTTCTTT
CDR3: CSSSPPGTAYTEAFF

J: TRBJ2-3
D: NA
size: NA
V: TRBV5-8
DNA: TGTGCCAGCAGCGTGGGGGCTCGAGATACGCAGTATTTT
CDR3: CASSVGARDTQYF

J: TRBJ1-4
D: NA
size: few
V: TRBV19
DNA: TGTGCCAGTAGTATTATGGCATCAACTAATGAAAAACTGTTTTTT
CDR3: CASSIMASTNEKLFF

J: TRBJ2-1
D: TRBD2
size: NA
V: TRBV4-3
DNA: TGCGCCAGCAGCCAAGTTCTAGCGGGAGGGCCGTCCAATGAGCAGTTCTTC
CDR3: CASSQVLAGGPSNEQFF

J: TRBJ2-7
D: TRBD1
size: NA
V: TRBV11-2
DNA: TGTGCCAGCGTATGGGACAGGGGACCCTACGAGCAGTACTTC
CDR3: CASVWDRGPYEQYF